The 21 T cell receptor beta chains reported below all come from one sample, sequenced in a study of cytomegalovirus exposure and HLA in healthy donors (dated by TCRdb to about 2017). Library generation was performed with the immunoSEQ multiplex PCR assay. For the multiplex PCR, a mixture combining 60 forward primers for TCR Vbeta segments and 13 reverse primers for TCR Jbeta segments was used. TCRdb obtained this table from immuneACCESS and retained in-frame rearrangements with V and J assigned. These tables miss some clones; where compared with another copy, unresolved V genes account for less than half of the shortfall, and the remainder is unexplained. The sample table shows around 91,000 clones, and 70% to 85% are seen once. 2.1% of the sample goes to the ten largest clones. The sequenced material came from PBMCs. These TCRs come from a man aged 18-30 years in good health and CMV-seronegative.

The chain recombines TRBV29-1 with TRBJ2-1, with 10 positions matching TRBD2. CDR1 and CDR2 (germline): SQVTM, ANQGSEA. The CDR3 contains 18 residues. V was pared by 0 bases and J by 8 bases, with 16 bases of the junction left unmatched. CDR3 amino acids: CSVEDPLTSGSAADEQFF. In DNA form, the CDR3 reads TGCAGCGTTGAAGATCCCTTGACTAGCGGGTCCGCCGCGGATGAGCAGTTCTTC.

Notes on this clone: The junction differs from germline at one of its ends, possibly a read error. This sequence joins TRBV7-7 and TRBJ2-3; 9 positions match TRBD2. The CDR3 is 15 residues long. Germline V gene data show CDR1 as SSHAT and CDR2 as FNYEAQ (reference sequence). CDR3 coding DNA: TGTGCTAGCAGCCCCGGACTAGCGAGCACAGATACGCAGTATTTT. Residues: CASSPGLASTDTQYF.

The chain is built from TRBV27 and TRBJ2-2; 7 positions match TRBD1. Losses at the gene ends were 5 bases for V and 6 bases for J; bases not matched to a gene: 15. The CDR3 has 17 residues. Germline CDR1 is MNHEY and CDR2 is SMNVEV (reference sequence). In DNA, the CDR3 is TGTGCCAGCAGTACCCCCCGGGCAGGGGGTAAGGCCGGGGAGCTGTTTTTT. It yields the protein CASSTPRAGGKAGELFF.

CDR3 nucleotides: TGTGCCAGCAGCCCCCATCCGGGACTAGGTAACAATGAGCAGTTCTTC. Translating it yields CASSPHPGLGNNEQFF. The chain uses TRBV9 and TRBJ2-1; TRBD2 agrees at 8 bases. V lost 4 bases to trimming and J lost 5 bases; unmatched junction nucleotides: 11. Germline assignment: CDR1 SGDLS and CDR2 YYNGEE. CDR3 size: 16 residues.

The V and J genes are TRBV7-2 and TRBJ1-6; a weak D match, TRBD1 (5 bases). The V gene's germline CDR1 is SGHTA and CDR2 FQGNSA. Trimming shortened V by 7 bases and J by 5 bases, and 12 bases separated the two germline ends. The CDR3 contains 14 residues. This chain's CDR3 is CASTRQINNSPLHF. For the CDR3, the DNA is TGTGCCAGCACCCGACAGATAAATAATTCACCCCTCCACTTT.

As regards this clone: Since the CDR3 does not end with the conserved phenylalanine or tryptophan, this likely comes from a read error. The chain joins TRBV7-2 to TRBJ1-4; D ambiguous. The germline gives CDR1 SGHTA, CDR2 FQGNSA. V lost 5 bases and J 8 bases, leaving 18 bases between the germline ends. The CDR3 contains 15 residues. The CDR3 loop is CASSATWGGPEKLFV. The CDR3 coding sequence is TGTGCCAGCAGCGCTACGTGGGGAGGTCCCGAAAAACTGTTTGTT.

In the case of this clone: Sequence at one end of the junction differs from germline and may be a read error. The chain links TRBV7-7 to TRBJ2-7; D might be TRBD1 (5 bases). The V gene's germline CDR1 is SSHAT and CDR2 FNYEAQ (reference sequence). The CDR3 has 15 residues. The CDR3 is CASSPVGASSYEQYF. In DNA form, the CDR3 reads TGTGCTAGCAGTCCTGTAGGGGCTAGCTCCTACGAGCAGTACTTC.

The V and J genes are TRBV30 and TRBJ1-5, with TRBD1 identical over 7 bases. CDR1 and CDR2 (germline): GTSNPN, SVGIG (reference sequence). V shed 2 bases and J 6 bases; nucleotides not matched to a gene: 4. The CDR3 spans 13 residues. The chain's CDR3 is CAWSQGVTQPQHF. DNA for the CDR3: TGTGCCTGGAGTCAGGGGGTAACTCAGCCCCAGCATTTT.

CDR3 region: CASRKGQQETQYF. The CDR3 nucleotides are TGTGCCAGCAGAAAGGGACAGCAAGAGACCCAGTACTTC. This chain joins TRBV7-9 and TRBJ2-5, with 7 bases fitting TRBD1. J was trimmed by 2 bases and V by 6 bases; bases with no gene match: 3. The length of the CDR3 is 13 residues. Germline CDR1 and CDR2: SEHNR and FQNEAQ (reference sequence). Full variable domain (remainder filled in from reference TRBV7-9 and TRBJ2-5): DTGVSQNPRHKITKRGQNVTFRCDPISEHNRLYWYRQTLGQGPEFLTYFQNEAQLEKSRLLSDRFSAERPKGSFSTLEIQRTEQGDSAMYLCASRKGQQETQYFGPGTRLLVL.

In DNA form, the CDR3 reads TGTGCCTGGAGTGTACAGAAGCTAGCGGGAGGATACGAGCAGTACTTC. It translates to CAWSVQKLAGGYEQYF. V is TRBV30 and J is TRBJ2-7; 11 bases map to TRBD2. CDR3 size: 16 residues. Germline V CDR1 and CDR2: GTSNPN, SVGIG (reference sequence). J gave up 4 bases and V 0 bases, and 8 bases lay outside the gene matches.

The CDR3 DNA is TGTGCCAGCAGTTTCGGCGGGAGGGGTTACAATGAGCAGTTCTTC. Amino acid sequence: CASSFGGRGYNEQFF. The chain joins TRBV28 to TRBJ2-1, with 9 bases aligning to TRBD2. This CDR3 is built from 15 residues. Trimming took 3 bases from V and 4 from J; bases not matched to a gene: 4. CDR1 is MDHEN and CDR2 is SYDVKM in the germline V gene.

This clone was counted a few times. J is TRBJ2-1 and V is TRBV4-2, with 11 bases that match TRBD2. The J segment lost 8 bases and the V segment lost 4 bases, leaving 7 bases of the junction unmatched. The CDR3 consists of 15 residues. The germline V gene encodes CDR1 LGHNA and CDR2 YNFKEQ. CDR3 amino acids: CASSRTGTSGDEQFF. CDR3 nucleotides: TGTGCCAGCAGCCGTACCGGGACTAGCGGCGATGAGCAGTTCTTC.

This chain links TRBV9 with TRBJ2-7, with D perhaps TRBD1 (6 bases). Deletions cut 0 bases from V and 5 bases from J, with 15 bases between. Per germline, CDR1 SGDLS and CDR2 YYNGEE. This CDR3 contains 15 residues. DNA for the CDR3: TGTGCCAGCAGCGTAGGTGGACAGACCAGGCACGAGCAGTACTTC. Its protein product is CASSVGGQTRHEQYF.

Only one count was recorded for this clone. The chain links TRBV6-5 to TRBJ1-1; 8 nucleotides line up with TRBD1. CDR3 length equals 14 residues. The germline V gene encodes CDR1 MNHEY and CDR2 SVGAGI. V shed 7 bases and J 6 bases; nucleotides not matched to a gene: 10. CDR3 protein: CASTQRTGQPEAFF. CDR3 in DNA: TGTGCCAGCACCCAACGGACAGGGCAACCTGAAGCTTTCTTT.

The chain employs TRBV7-9 and TRBJ2-6, with D possibly being TRBD1 (6 bases). The CDR3 has 15 residues. Trimming left V 6 bases short and J 0 bases short, with 9 bases between. The germline CDR1 and CDR2 sequences are SEHNR and FQNEAQ (reference sequence). The chain's CDR3 is CASSLGGSGANVLTF. CDR3 in DNA: TGTGCCAGCAGTCTAGGGGGCTCTGGGGCCAACGTCCTGACTTTC.

The chain combines TRBV5-1 with TRBJ1-6, with D perhaps TRBD1 (6 bases). The CDR3 is made up of 15 amino acids. The germline V gene encodes CDR1 SGHRS and CDR2 YFSETQ. V was pared by 4 bases and J by 4 bases, with 12 bases between. CDR3 nucleotide sequence: TGCGCCAGCAGCCCAGGACAGAATTATAATTCACCCCTCCACTTT. This gives the protein CASSPGQNYNSPLHF.

The rearrangement joins TRBV7-3 to TRBJ1-1; D uncertain. The V gene's germline CDR1 is SGHTA and CDR2 FQGTGA. The CDR3 loop spans 14 amino acids. V was pared by 1 base and J by 1 base, with 7 bases between. The CDR3 region is CASSLRSGNTEAFF. The CDR3 nucleotides read TGTGCCAGCAGCTTAAGGTCGGGGAACACTGAAGCTTTCTTT.

This chain joins TRBV27 and TRBJ1-2; D ambiguous. CDR3 size: 13 residues. The V end was cut by 4 bases, the J end by 1 base, with 7 bases between. Germline V gene sequence: CDR1 MNHEY, CDR2 SMNVEV (reference sequence). In DNA, the CDR3 is TGTGCCAGCAGTTATCAGTTTAACTATGGCTACACCTTC. Translating it yields CASSYQFNYGYTF.

The gene calls are TRBV19 and TRBJ2-7; D is unresolved. The V gene lost 4 bases and the J gene lost 2 bases, with 12 bases spanning the gap. The CDR3 runs 14 residues. Germline-derived CDR1 and CDR2 are LNHDA and SQIVND (reference sequence). The CDR3 DNA sequence: TGTGCCAGTAGTAGGAATATGAGGACCTACGAGCAGTACTTC. Protein product: CASSRNMRTYEQYF.

This clone was detected a few times. The chain uses TRBV6-5 and TRBJ1-5, with 9 positions matching TRBD1. From germline, CDR1 is MNHEY and CDR2 SVGAGI. CDR3 length: 16 amino acids. J lost 5 bases, V lost 0 bases, and 5 bases had no gene match. CDR3 bases: TGTGCCAGCAGTTACTCAGCACAGGGGGCTCATCAGCCCCAGCATTTT. This encodes CASSYSAQGAHQPQHF.

The chain combines TRBV7-6 with TRBJ2-1; 7 bases fit TRBD2. With 1 base clipped from V and 8 bases from J, the junction kept 8 bases outside the gene matches. The CDR3 contains 15 residues. CDR1 is SGHVS, CDR2 FNYEAQ, per germline. The CDR3 here is CASSLEGGRGHEQFF. The CDR3 nucleotides are TGTGCCAGCAGCTTAGAGGGCGGGAGAGGGCATGAGCAGTTCTTC.